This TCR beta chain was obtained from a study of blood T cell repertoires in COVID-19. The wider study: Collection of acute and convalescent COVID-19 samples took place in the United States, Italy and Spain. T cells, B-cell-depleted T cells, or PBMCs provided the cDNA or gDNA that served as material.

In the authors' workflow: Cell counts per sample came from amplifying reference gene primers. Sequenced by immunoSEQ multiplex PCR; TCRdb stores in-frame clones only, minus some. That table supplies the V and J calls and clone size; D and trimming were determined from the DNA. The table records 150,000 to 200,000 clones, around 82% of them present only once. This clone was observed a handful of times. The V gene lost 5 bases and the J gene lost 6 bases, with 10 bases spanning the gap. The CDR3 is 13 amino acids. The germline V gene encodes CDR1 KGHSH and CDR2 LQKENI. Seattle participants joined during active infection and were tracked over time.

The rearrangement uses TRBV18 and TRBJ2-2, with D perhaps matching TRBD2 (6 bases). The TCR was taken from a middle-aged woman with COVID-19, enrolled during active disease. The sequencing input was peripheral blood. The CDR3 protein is CASSTGGAGELFF. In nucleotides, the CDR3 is TGTGCCAGCTCAACCGGAGGGGCCGGGGAGCTGTTTTTT.